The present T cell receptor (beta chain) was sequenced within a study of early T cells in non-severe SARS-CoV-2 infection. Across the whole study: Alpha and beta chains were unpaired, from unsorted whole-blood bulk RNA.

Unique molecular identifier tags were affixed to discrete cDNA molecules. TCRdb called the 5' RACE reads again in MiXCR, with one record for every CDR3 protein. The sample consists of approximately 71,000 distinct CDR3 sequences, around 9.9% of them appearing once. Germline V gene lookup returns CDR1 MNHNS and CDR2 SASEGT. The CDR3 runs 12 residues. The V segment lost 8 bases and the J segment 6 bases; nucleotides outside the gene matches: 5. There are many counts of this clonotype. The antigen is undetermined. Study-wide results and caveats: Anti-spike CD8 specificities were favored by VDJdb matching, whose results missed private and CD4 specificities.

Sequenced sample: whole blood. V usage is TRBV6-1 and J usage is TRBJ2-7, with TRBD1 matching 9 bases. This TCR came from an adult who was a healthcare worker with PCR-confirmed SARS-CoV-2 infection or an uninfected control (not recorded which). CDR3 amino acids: CASRDRVSEQYF. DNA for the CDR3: TGTGCCAGCCGGGACAGGGTTTCCGAGCAGTACTTC.